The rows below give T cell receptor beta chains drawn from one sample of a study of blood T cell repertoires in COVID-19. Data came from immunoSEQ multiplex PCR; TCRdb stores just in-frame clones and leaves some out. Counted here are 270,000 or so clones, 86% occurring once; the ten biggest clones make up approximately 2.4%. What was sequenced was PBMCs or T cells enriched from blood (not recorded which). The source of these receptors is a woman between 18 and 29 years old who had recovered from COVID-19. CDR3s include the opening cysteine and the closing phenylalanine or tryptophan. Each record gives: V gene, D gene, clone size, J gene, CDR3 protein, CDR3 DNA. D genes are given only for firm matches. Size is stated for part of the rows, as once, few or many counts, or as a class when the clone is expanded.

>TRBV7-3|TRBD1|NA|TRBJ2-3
CASSAQGTGRQDTQYF
TGTGCCAGCAGCGCCCAGGGGACAGGGAGACAAGATACGCAGTATTTT
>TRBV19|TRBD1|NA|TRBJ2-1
CASSKDRVGNEQFF
TGTGCCAGTAGTAAGGACAGGGTTGGGAATGAGCAGTTCTTC
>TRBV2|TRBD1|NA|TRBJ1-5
CASSSSGQGSYSNQPQHF
TGTGCCAGCAGTTCGTCCGGACAGGGGTCATATAGCAATCAGCCCCAGCATTTT
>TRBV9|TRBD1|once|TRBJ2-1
CASSVESGQVSWDEQFF
TGTGCCAGCAGCGTAGAGTCAGGACAGGTGAGCTGGGATGAGCAGTTCTTC
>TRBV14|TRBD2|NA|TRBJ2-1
CASSQEVLAHYNEQFF
TGTGCCAGCAGCCAAGAAGTACTAGCGCACTACAATGAGCAGTTCTTC
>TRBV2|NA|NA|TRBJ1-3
CASSDRPISGNTIYF
TGTGCCAGCAGTGACAGGCCCATCTCTGGAAACACCATATATTTT
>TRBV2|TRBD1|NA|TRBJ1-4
CASSYFGTGNEKLFF
TGTGCCAGCAGCTATTTCGGGACAGGGAATGAAAAACTGTTTTTT
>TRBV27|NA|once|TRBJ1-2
CASSLAGVGYGYTF
TGTGCCAGCAGTCTGGCAGGGGTTGGCTATGGCTACACCTTC
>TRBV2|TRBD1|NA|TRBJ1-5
CASSGTGGNQPQHF
TGTGCCAGCAGTGGGACAGGGGGGAATCAGCCCCAGCATTTT
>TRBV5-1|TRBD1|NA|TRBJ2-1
CASGQGPGEQFF
TGCGCCAGCGGACAGGGACCCGGAGAGCAGTTCTTC
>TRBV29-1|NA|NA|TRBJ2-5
CSVGQQETQYF
TGCAGCGTTGGACAGCAAGAGACCCAGTACTTC
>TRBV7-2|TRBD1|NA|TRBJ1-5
CASSRDSLTNQPQHF
TGTGCCAGCAGCCGGGACAGCTTAACTAATCAGCCCCAGCATTTT
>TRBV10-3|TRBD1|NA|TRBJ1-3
CAISLDRGQDTIYF
TGTGCCATCAGCCTTGACAGGGGGCAGGACACCATATATTTT
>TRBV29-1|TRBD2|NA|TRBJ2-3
CSVALTGGGSTDTQYF
TGCAGCGTTGCTCTGACGGGCGGGGGGAGCACAGATACGCAGTATTTT
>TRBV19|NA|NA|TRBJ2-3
CASSIKGWGRATDTQYF
TGTGCCAGTAGTATAAAGGGTTGGGGCAGGGCCACAGATACGCAGTATTTT
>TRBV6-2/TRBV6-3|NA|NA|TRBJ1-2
CASSYPDIANYGYTF
TGTGCCAGCAGTTACCCAGACATTGCTAACTATGGCTACACCTTC
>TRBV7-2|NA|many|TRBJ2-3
CASSPVSGFTDTQYF
TGTGCCAGCAGCCCGGTTAGCGGATTCACAGATACGCAGTATTTT
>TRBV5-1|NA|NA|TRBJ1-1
CASSLGAGMNTEAFF
TGCGCCAGCAGCTTGGGGGCAGGAATGAACACTGAAGCTTTCTTT
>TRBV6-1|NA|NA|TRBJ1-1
CASSDATEEAFF
TGTGCCAGCAGTGACGCCACAGAAGAAGCTTTCTTT
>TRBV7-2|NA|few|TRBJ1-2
CASSPGNVNYGYTF
TGTGCCAGCAGCCCGGGAAACGTAAACTATGGCTACACCTTC
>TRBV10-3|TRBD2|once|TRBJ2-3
CAISGGGIFPDTQYF
TGTGCCATCAGTGGCGGGGGAATTTTCCCAGATACGCAGTATTTT
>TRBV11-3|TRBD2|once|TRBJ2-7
CASSLGGLAGDTSYEQYF
TGTGCCAGCAGCTTAGGGGGACTAGCGGGGGACACATCCTACGAGCAGTACTTC
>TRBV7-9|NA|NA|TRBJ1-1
CASSLRTVNHMNTEAFF
TGTGCCAGCAGCTTACGGACAGTGAACCACATGAACACTGAAGCTTTCTTT